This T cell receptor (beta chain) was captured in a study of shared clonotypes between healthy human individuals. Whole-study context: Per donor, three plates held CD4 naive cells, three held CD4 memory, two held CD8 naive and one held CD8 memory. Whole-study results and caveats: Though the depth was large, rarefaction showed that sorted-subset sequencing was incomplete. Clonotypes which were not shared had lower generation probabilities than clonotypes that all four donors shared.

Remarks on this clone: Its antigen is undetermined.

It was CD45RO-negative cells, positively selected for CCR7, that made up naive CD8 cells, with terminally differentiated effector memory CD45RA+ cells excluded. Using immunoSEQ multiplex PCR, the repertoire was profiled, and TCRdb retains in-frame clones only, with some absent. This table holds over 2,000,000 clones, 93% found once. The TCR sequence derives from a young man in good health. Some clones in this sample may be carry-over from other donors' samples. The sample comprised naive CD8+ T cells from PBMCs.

The CDR3 region is CASSGDRDEQFF. In nucleotides, the CDR3 is TGTGCCAGCAGCGGGGACAGGGATGAGCAGTTCTTC. This chain links TRBV7-9 with TRBJ2-1; 9 bases are shared with TRBD1. The germline CDR1 and CDR2 sequences are SEHNR and FQNEAQ (reference sequence). V dropped 5 bases and J dropped 8; count of bases not matched to a gene: 1. The CDR3 has 12 amino acids.